What follows is one T cell receptor beta chain and its context. The same CDR3 can be traced to other DNA sequences in this sample. The record originates from a study of blood T cell repertoires in COVID-19. Profiled with immunoSEQ multiplex PCR; TCRdb holds only in-frame clones, not every one. Of a few hundred thousand clones in the sample, around 90% were seen once. Germline assignment: CDR1 KGHSH and CDR2 LQKENI. The CDR3 is 14 amino acids. V trimming: 3 bases; J trimming: 4 bases; junction bases outside the gene matches: 1. The sequencing input was PBMCs or T cells enriched from blood (not recorded which). The rearrangement uses TRBV18 and TRBJ2-7, with 12 positions matching TRBD2. The clonotype originates from a woman between 45 and 65 years old who had recovered from COVID-19. The CDR3 DNA reads TGTGCCAGCTCACCGGGGACTAGCGGGTACGAGCAGTACTTC. This codes for CASSPGTSGYEQYF.